Listed below are T cell receptor beta chains from one sample, sequenced in a study of T cells after yellow fever vaccination. TCRdb fed the 5' RACE reads into MiXCR, producing one record per CDR3 protein. The sample includes 250,000 to 300,000 distinct CDR3 sequences, 5.2% of them seen just once. This material consisted of CD4+ T cells sorted from PBMCs, taken on the day of the yellow fever booster vaccination. These receptors were obtained from a man younger than 30 who received the YFV17D yellow fever vaccine. Both conserved end residues are part of each CDR3. A D gene is named only where the DNA matches it firmly. A row's size may be missing; if present it is once, few, many or a size class.

D gene	clone size	V gene	J gene	CDR3 protein	CDR3 DNA
.	few	TRBV27	TRBJ2-2	CASTGRPGELFF	TGTGCCAGCACGGGGAGGCCCGGGGAGCTGTTTTTT
TRBD1	few	TRBV19	TRBJ2-7	CASSIDGDSLFLGHEQYF	TGTGCCAGTAGTATAGATGGGGACAGCCTTTTTTTGGGCCACGAGCAGTACTTC
.	few	TRBV5-5	TRBJ2-3	CASSLAPSRAASTDTQYF	TGTGCCAGCAGCTTGGCCCCCAGCAGGGCTGCGAGCACAGATACGCAGTATTTT
.	many	TRBV12-3/TRBV12-4	TRBJ1-1	CASRWRFEAFF	TGTGCCAGCAGATGGCGGTTTGAAGCTTTCTTT
.	few	TRBV10-3	TRBJ2-1	CAISADNYNEQFF	TGTGCCATCAGTGCCGATAATTATAATGAGCAGTTCTTC
.	few	TRBV14	TRBJ1-1	CASSQDRGWSTEAFF	TGTGCCAGCAGCCAAGATCGGGGATGGAGCACTGAAGCTTTCTTT
TRBD1	.	TRBV5-4	TRBJ1-6	CASSWGTGAYSPLHF	TGTGCCAGCAGCTGGGGCACAGGGGCTTATTCACCCCTCCACTTT
.	.	TRBV5-1	TRBJ1-1	CASSLSTGTEAFF	TGCGCCAGCAGCTTATCAACCGGCACTGAAGCTTTCTTT
TRBD2	many	TRBV20-1	TRBJ2-1	CSAPGGLAGPQEQFF	TGCAGTGCCCCCGGGGGACTAGCGGGGCCCCAGGAGCAGTTCTTC
.	few	TRBV21-1	TRBJ2-5	CASSVEQCSQETQYF	TGTGCCAGCAGCGTTGAACAGTGCTCCCAAGAGACCCAGTACTTC
.	few	TRBV10-3	TRBJ2-2	CAISPRATGELFF	TGTGCCATCTCCCCTAGGGCCACCGGGGAGCTGTTTTTT
TRBD1	many	TRBV10-2	TRBJ2-3	CASNGQGPDTQYF	TGCGCCAGCAACGGACAGGGGCCAGATACGCAGTATTTT
.	many	TRBV5-1	TRBJ2-7	CASSLVGAGEQYF	TGCGCCAGCAGCTTGGTAGGGGCTGGGGAGCAGTACTTC
.	many	TRBV10-3	TRBJ1-3	CAISGQQGSSGNTIYF	TGTGCCATCAGTGGCCAACAGGGTAGCTCTGGAAACACCATATATTTT
TRBD1	.	TRBV5-1	TRBJ2-3	CASSLLGQGWADTQYF	TGCGCCAGCAGCTTGCTGGGACAGGGTTGGGCAGATACGCAGTATTTT
.	.	TRBV5-1	TRBJ2-3	CASSLVEGTQYF	TGCGCCAGCAGCTTGGTTGAAGGTACGCAGTATTTT
.	few	TRBV7-7	TRBJ2-2	CASSLVGHTGELFF	TGTGCTAGCAGCTTAGTGGGACACACCGGGGAGCTGTTTTTT
.	few	TRBV12-3/TRBV12-4	TRBJ1-4	CASRRQPTNEKLFF	TGTGCCAGCAGACGACAGCCAACTAATGAAAAACTGTTTTTT
.	few	TRBV12-5	TRBJ2-7	CASGLAIGTSHYEQYF	TGTGCTAGTGGTTTGGCAATCGGGACATCTCATTACGAGCAGTACTTC
.	.	TRBV4-3	TRBJ1-1	CASSQDPRPKLNTEAFF	TGCGCCAGCAGCCAAGATCCACGTCCGAAATTGAACACTGAAGCTTTCTTT
.	many	TRBV7-9	TRBJ2-7	CASSFLDEQYF	TGTGCCAGCAGCTTCTTGGACGAGCAGTACTTC
.	few	TRBV9	TRBJ2-2	CASSVPALVDHGELFF	TGTGCCAGCAGCGTACCCGCGCTTGTGGACCACGGGGAGCTGTTTTTT
.	few	TRBV20-1	TRBJ2-3	CSAWRGGKQYF	TGCAGTGCTTGGCGGGGTGGAAAGCAGTATTTT
TRBD2	few	TRBV5-1	TRBJ2-1	CASSLTSGVMEQFF	TGCGCCAGCAGCTTGACTAGCGGGGTTATGGAGCAGTTCTTC
.	few	TRBV2	TRBJ2-4	CASSEQGGNIQYF	TGTGCCAGCAGTGAGCAGGGCGGAAACATTCAGTACTTC
TRBD1	.	TRBV20-1	TRBJ1-5	CSVTGGGQPQHF	TGCAGTGTAACAGGGGGAGGACAGCCCCAGCATTTT
.	many	TRBV12-5	TRBJ1-3	CASGGSSGNTIYF	TGTGCTAGTGGCGGGAGCTCTGGAAACACCATATATTTT
.	few	TRBV9	TRBJ2-7	CASSAPQGFGDEQYF	TGTGCCAGCAGCGCACCTCAGGGGTTTGGTGACGAGCAGTACTTC
TRBD1	.	TRBV4-2	TRBJ1-4	CASSQPDRFLEKLFF	TGTGCCAGCAGCCAGCCGGACAGGTTTCTTGAAAAACTGTTTTTT
TRBD1	few	TRBV12-3/TRBV12-4	TRBJ2-2	CASSRGQGSAGELFF	TGTGCCAGCAGTAGGGGACAGGGTTCCGCCGGGGAGCTGTTTTTT
.	.	TRBV5-6	TRBJ1-5	CASSFRPNQPQHF	TGTGCCAGCAGCTTCCGGCCCAATCAGCCCCAGCATTTT
.	few	TRBV6-5	TRBJ1-4	CASSYRGANEKLFF	TGTGCCAGCAGTTACAGGGGGGCTAATGAAAAACTGTTTTTT
.	.	TRBV19	TRBJ1-5	CASTTWLGGINQPQHF	TGTGCCAGTACCACCTGGCTAGGGGGAATCAATCAGCCCCAGCATTTT
.	few	TRBV7-9	TRBJ1-1	CASSGGFNTEAFF	TGTGCCAGCAGCGGAGGGTTTAACACTGAAGCTTTCTTT
.	few	TRBV11-2	TRBJ1-3	CASSLGVQYSGNTIYF	TGTGCCAGCAGCTTAGGTGTACAGTACTCTGGAAACACCATATATTTT
TRBD1	few	TRBV12-5	TRBJ2-5	CASGLDDRGETQYF	TGTGCTAGTGGTTTGGATGACAGGGGGGAGACCCAGTACTTC
.	few	TRBV11-2	TRBJ2-3	CASSPVAGAPAQYF	TGTGCCAGCAGCCCCGTGGCGGGGGCGCCCGCGCAGTATTTT
.	.	TRBV12-3/TRBV12-4	TRBJ1-3	CASSWQGAGNTIYF	TGTGCCAGCAGTTGGCAGGGAGCTGGAAACACCATATATTTT
.	few	TRBV7-2	TRBJ1-1	CASSSRVGEAFF	TGTGCCAGCAGCTCCAGGGTGGGCGAAGCTTTCTTT
TRBD1	.	TRBV5-4	TRBJ1-1	CASSQTAGTGVLGAFF	TGTGCCAGCAGCCAAACCGCGGGGACAGGGGTTTTGGGGGCTTTCTTT
TRBD1	few	TRBV11-2	TRBJ2-3	CASSFGTGGRDTQYF	TGTGCCAGCAGCTTCGGGACAGGGGGTCGGGATACGCAGTATTTT
.	many	TRBV9	TRBJ2-2	CASSLTGTGELFF	TGTGCCAGCAGCTTAACCGGAACCGGGGAGCTGTTTTTT
.	few	TRBV7-8	TRBJ2-5	CASSLALDHWKETQYF	TGTGCCAGCAGCTTAGCGCTGGACCACTGGAAAGAGACCCAGTACTTC
.	.	TRBV5-1	TRBJ2-2	CASSFTESPNTGELFF	TGCGCCAGCAGCTTCACAGAATCCCCGAACACCGGGGAGCTGTTTTTT
.	few	TRBV7-9	TRBJ2-2	CASTSAWAGELFF	TGTGCCAGCACCTCCGCCTGGGCCGGGGAGCTGTTTTTT
TRBD2	.	TRBV6-6	TRBJ2-2	CASIGLAGGPNTGELFF	TGTGCCAGCATCGGACTAGCGGGGGGGCCGAACACCGGGGAGCTGTTTTTT